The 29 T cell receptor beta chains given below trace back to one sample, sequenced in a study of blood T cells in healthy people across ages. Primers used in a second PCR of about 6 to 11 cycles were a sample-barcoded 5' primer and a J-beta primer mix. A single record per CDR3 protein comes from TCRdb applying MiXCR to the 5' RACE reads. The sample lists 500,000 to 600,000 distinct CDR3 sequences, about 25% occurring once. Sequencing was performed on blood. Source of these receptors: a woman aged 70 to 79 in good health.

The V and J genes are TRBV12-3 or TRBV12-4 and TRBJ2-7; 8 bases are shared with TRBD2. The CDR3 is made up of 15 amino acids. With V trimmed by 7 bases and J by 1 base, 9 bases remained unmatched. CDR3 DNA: TGTGCCAGCAAACTAGCGGACTCGCTATCCTACGAGCAGTACTTC. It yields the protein CASKLADSLSYEQYF.

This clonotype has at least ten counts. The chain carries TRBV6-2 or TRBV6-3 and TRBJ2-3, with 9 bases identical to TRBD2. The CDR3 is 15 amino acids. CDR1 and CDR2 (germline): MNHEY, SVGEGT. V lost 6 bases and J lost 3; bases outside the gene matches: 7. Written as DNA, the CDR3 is TGTGCCAGCAGCCTTCTAGCGGGGCCGACAGATACGCAGTATTTT. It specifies CASSLLAGPTDTQYF.

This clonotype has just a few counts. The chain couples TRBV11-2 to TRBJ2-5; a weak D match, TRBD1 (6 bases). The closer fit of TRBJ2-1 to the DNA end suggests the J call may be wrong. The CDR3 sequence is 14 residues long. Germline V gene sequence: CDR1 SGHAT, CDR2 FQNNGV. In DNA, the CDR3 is TGTGCCAGCAGCTTAGGGGGGCGACGCAATGAGCAGTTCTTC. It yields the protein CASSLGGRRNEQFF.

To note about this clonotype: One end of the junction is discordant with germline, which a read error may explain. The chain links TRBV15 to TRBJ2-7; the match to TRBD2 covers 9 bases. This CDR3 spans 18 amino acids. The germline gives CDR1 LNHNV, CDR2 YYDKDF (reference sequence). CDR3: CAASRDRFSGGRSYEQYF. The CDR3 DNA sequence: TGTGCCGCCAGCAGAGACCGCTTTAGCGGGGGCCGGTCCTACGAGCAGTACTTC. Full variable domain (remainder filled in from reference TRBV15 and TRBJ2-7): DAMVIQNPRYQVTQFGKPVTLSCSQTLNHNVMYWYQQKSSQAPKLLFHYYDKDFNNEADTPDNFQSRRPNTSFCFLDIRSPGLGDTAMYLCAASRDRFSGGRSYEQYFGPGTRLTVT.

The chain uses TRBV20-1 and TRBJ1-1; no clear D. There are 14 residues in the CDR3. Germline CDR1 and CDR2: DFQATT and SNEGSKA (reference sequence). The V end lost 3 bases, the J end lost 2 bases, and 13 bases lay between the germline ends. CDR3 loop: CSARFDQGNTEAFF. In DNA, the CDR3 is TGCAGTGCTAGGTTTGACCAAGGAAACACTGAAGCTTTCTTT.

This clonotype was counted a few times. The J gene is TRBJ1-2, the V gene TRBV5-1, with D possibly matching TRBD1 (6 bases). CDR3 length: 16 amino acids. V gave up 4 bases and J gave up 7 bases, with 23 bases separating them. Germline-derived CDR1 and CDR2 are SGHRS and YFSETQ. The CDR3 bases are TGCGCCAGCAGCCCCCCTACCGGGACAAGGCTCGGTGGCTACACCTTC. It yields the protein CASSPPTGTRLGGYTF.

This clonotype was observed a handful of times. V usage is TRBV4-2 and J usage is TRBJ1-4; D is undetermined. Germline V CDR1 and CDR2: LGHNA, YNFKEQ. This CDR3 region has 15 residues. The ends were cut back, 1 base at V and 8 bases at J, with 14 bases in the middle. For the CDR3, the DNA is TGTGCCAGCAGCCAAGTCAGCGGAGTAGGAGAAAAACTGTTTTTT. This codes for CASSQVSGVGEKLFF.

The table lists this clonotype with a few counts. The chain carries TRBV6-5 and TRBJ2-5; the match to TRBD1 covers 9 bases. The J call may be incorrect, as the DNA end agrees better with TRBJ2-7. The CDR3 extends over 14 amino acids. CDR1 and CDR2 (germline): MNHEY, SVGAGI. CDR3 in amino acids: CASSYGTGTYEQYF. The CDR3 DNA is TGTGCCAGCAGTTACGGGACAGGGACCTACGAGCAGTACTTC.

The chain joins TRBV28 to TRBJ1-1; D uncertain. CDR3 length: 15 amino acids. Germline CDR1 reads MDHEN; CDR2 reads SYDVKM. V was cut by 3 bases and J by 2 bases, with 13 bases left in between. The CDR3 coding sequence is TGTGCCAGCAGTTTGGCACCAACAGTTAACACTGAAGCTTTCTTT. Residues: CASSLAPTVNTEAFF.

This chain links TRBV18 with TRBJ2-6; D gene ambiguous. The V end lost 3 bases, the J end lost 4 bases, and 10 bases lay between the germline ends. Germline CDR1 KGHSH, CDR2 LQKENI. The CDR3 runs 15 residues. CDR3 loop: CASSPTVPGANVLTF. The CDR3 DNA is TGTGCCAGCTCACCGACCGTTCCCGGGGCCAACGTCCTGACTTTC.

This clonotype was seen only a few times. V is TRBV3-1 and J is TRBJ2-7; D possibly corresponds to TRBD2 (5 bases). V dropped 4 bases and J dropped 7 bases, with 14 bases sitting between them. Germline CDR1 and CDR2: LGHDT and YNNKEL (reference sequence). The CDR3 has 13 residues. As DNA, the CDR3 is TGTGCCAGCAGCCCAGGCCGGCGCGGGGAGCAGTACTTC. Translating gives CASSPGRRGEQYF.

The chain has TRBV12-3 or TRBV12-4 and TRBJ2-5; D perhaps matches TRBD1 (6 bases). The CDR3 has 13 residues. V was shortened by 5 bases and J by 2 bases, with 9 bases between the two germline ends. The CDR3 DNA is TGTGCCAGCAGTAGGGGGAATCAAGAGACCCAGTACTTC. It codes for CASSRGNQETQYF.

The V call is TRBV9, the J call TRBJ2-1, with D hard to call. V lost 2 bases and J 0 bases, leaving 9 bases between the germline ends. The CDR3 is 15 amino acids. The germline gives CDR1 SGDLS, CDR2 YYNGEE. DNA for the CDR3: TGTGCCAGCAGCGTTCTAGGTCCCTCCTACAATGAGCAGTTCTTC. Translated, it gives CASSVLGPSYNEQFF. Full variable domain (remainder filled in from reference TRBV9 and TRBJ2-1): DSGVTQTPKHLITATGQRVTLRCSPRSGDLSVYWYQQSLDQGLQFLIQYYNGEERAKGNILERFSAQQFPDLHSELNLSSLELGDSALYFCASSVLGPSYNEQFFGPGTRLTVL.

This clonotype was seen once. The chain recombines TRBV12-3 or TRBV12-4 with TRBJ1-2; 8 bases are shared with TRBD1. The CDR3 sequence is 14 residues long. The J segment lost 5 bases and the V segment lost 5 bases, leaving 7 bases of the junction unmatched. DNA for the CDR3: TGTGCCAGCAGTGGACAGGGTCACCGTTATGGCTACACCTTC. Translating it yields CASSGQGHRYGYTF.

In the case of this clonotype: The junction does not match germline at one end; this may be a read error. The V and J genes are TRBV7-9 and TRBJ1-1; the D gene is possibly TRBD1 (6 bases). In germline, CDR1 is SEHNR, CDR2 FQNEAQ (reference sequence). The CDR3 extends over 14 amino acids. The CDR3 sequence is CASSSLGGATVAFF. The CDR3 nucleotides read TGTGCCAGCAGTTCCCTAGGGGGTGCCACTGTAGCTTTCTTT.

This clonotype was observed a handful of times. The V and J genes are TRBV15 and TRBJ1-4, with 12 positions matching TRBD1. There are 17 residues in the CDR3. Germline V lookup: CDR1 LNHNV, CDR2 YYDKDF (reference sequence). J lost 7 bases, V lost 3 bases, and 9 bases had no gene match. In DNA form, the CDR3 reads TGTGCCACCAGCAGTCTGGGGACAGGGGGCCGGGGTGAAAAACTGTTTTTT. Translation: CATSSLGTGGRGEKLFF.

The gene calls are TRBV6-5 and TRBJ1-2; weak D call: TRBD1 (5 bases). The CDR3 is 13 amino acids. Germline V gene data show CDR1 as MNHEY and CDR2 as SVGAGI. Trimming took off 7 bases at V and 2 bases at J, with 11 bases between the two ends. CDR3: CASTSRENYGYTF. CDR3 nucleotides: TGTGCCAGCACCTCCAGGGAGAACTATGGCTACACCTTC.

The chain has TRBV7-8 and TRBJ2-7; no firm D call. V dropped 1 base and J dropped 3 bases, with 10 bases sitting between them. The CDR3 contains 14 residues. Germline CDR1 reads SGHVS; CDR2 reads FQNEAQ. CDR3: CASSLEGLVYEQYF. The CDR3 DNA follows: TGTGCCAGCAGCTTAGAAGGGCTAGTCTACGAGCAGTACTTC.

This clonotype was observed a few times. For the CDR3, the DNA is TGTGCCAGCATAAACAGGACCCCTCTCGACGAGCAGTACTTC. Translating it yields CASINRTPLDEQYF. This rearrangement joins TRBV6-1 to TRBJ2-7, with D maybe TRBD1 (5 bases). CDR1 and CDR2 (germline): MNHNS, SASEGT. V was pared by 7 bases and J by 5 bases, with 18 bases between. The length of the CDR3 is 14 residues.

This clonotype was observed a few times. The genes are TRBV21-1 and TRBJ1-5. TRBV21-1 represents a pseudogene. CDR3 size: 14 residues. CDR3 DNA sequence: TGTGCCAGGACTCCGGGACTCGGCAATCAGCCCCAGCATTTT. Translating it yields CARTPGLGNQPQHF.

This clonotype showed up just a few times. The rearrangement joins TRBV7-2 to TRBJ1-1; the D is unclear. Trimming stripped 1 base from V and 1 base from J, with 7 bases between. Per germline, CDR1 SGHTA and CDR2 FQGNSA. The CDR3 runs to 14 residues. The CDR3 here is CASSLDVPNTEAFF. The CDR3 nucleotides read TGTGCCAGCAGCTTAGACGTCCCGAACACTGAAGCTTTCTTT.

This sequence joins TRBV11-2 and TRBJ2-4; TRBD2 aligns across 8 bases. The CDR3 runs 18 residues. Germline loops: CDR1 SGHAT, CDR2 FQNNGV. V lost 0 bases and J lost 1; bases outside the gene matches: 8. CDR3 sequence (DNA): TGTGCCAGCAGCTTAGATCGGGGTAGCGGGGCCGCCAAAAACATTCAGTACTTC. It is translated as CASSLDRGSGAAKNIQYF.

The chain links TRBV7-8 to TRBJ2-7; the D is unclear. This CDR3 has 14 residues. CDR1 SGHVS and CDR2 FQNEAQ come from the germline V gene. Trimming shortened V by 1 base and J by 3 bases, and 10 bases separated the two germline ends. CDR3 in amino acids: CASSLGLGLYEQYF. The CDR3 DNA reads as TGTGCCAGCAGCTTAGGTTTAGGTCTCTACGAGCAGTACTTC.

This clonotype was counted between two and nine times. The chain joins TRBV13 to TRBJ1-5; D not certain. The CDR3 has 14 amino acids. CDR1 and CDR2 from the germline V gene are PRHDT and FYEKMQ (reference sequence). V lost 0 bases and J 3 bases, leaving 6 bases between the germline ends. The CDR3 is CASSLGIINQPQHF. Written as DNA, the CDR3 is TGTGCCAGCAGCTTAGGTATTATCAATCAGCCCCAGCATTTT.

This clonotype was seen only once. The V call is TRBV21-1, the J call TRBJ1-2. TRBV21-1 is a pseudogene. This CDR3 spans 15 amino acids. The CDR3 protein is CASKTSQAINYGYTF. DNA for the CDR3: TGTGCCAGCAAAACCTCCCAGGCGATTAACTATGGCTACACCTTC.

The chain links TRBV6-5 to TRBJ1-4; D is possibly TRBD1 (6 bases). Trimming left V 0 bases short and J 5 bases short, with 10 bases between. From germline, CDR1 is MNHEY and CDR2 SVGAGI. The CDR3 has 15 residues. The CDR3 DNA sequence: TGTGCCAGCAGTTACTCGACAGGTAGAAATGAAAAACTGTTTTTT. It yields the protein CASSYSTGRNEKLFF.

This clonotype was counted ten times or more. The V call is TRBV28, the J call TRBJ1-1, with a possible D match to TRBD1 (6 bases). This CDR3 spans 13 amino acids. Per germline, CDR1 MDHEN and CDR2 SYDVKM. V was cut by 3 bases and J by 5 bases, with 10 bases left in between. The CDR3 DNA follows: TGTGCCAGCAGTTTGACAGGCGCTACTGAAGCTTTCTTT. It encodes CASSLTGATEAFF.

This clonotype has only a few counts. The chain's CDR3 is CASSQVQENTEAFF. DNA for the CDR3: TGCGCCAGCAGCCAAGTGCAAGAGAACACTGAAGCTTTCTTT. The rearrangement uses TRBV4-3 and TRBJ1-1; D remains ambiguous. The germline V and J ends were trimmed by 1 base and 1 base, with 7 bases remaining between them. This CDR3 region has 14 residues. The germline V gene has CDR1 LGHNA and CDR2 YSLEER.

CDR3 protein: CSVDLGSQETQYF. Written as DNA, the CDR3 is TGCAGCGTTGACCTCGGCAGTCAAGAGACCCAGTACTTC. The rearrangement joins TRBV29-1 to TRBJ2-5; D call uncertain. V gave up 3 bases and J gave up 2 bases, with 10 bases separating them. Germline values: CDR1 SQVTM, CDR2 ANQGSEA. CDR3 size: 13 residues.